This section outlines one T cell receptor beta chain sequence together with its context. This CDR3 contains 12 residues. Trimming left V 11 bases short and J 6 bases short, with 14 bases between. Germline V gene sequence: CDR1 MNHEY, CDR2 SMNVEV (reference sequence). The data were obtained in a study of blood T cell repertoires in COVID-19. Across the study: Acute and convalescent COVID-19 specimens originated in the United States, Italy and Spain.

TCRdb's copy holds only in-frame clones and misses some; the assay was immunoSEQ multiplex PCR. The top ten hold 4% to 5% of the sample, which has about 140,000 clones, approximately 78% seen once. This receptor was identified in a woman of 80 years or more with acute or convalescent COVID-19. Sample: peripheral blood. The chain joins TRBV27 to TRBJ1-5; D remains ambiguous. The CDR3 coding sequence is TGTGCCCTTTTTTTCGCGTGTCAGCCCCAGCATTTT. Translated, it gives CALFFACQPQHF.